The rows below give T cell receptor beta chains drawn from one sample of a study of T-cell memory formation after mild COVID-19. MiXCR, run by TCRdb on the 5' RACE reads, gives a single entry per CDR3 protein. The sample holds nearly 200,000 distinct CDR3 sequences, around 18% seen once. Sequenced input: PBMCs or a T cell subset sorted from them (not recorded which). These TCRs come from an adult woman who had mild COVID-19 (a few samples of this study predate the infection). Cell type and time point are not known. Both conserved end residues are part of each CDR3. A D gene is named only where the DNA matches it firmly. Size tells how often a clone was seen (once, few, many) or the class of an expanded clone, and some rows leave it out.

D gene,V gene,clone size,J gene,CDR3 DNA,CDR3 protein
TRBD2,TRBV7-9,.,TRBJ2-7,TGTGCCAGCAGCTTAGAGGTAGCGGGAGCCCGGTACTTC,CASSLEVAGARYF
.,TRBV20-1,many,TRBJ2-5,TGCAGTGCTAGAGGTTCTCTAGGGGAGACCCAGTACTTC,CSARGSLGETQYF
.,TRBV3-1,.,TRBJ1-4,TGTGCCAGCAGCCATAGCCAGGGCCGAGGAAAACTGTTTTTT,CASSHSQGRGKLFF
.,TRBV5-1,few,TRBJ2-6,TGCGCCAGCAGGAATCGCGGCGATAACTCTGGGGCCAACGTCCTGACTTTC,CASRNRGDNSGANVLTF
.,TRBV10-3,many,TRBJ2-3,TGTGCCATCAGTGAAGGGAGTGGGCGGAGCACAGATACGCAGTATTTT,CAISEGSGRSTDTQYF
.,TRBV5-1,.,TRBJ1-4,TGCGCCAGCAGCTTGGGTCCATCCTCCCCTAATGAAAAACTGTTTTTT,CASSLGPSSPNEKLFF
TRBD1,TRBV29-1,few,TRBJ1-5,TGCAGCGTTCAACAGGGGGCAGGGGATCAGCCCCAGCATTTT,CSVQQGAGDQPQHF
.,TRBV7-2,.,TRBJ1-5,TGTGCCAGCAGCTTTGGCAACAGCGGCAATCAGCCCCAGCATTTT,CASSFGNSGNQPQHF
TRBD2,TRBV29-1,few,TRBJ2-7,TGCAGCGCCCAGGTAGCGGGAGTCGACGAGCAGTACTTC,CSAQVAGVDEQYF
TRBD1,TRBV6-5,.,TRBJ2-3,TGTGCCAGCAGTAAACAGCCGGGACAGGGGTCAGATACGCAGTATTTT,CASSKQPGQGSDTQYF
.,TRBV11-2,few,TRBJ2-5,TGTGCCAGCAGCCCCGGGACGCGCGAGACCCAGTACTTC,CASSPGTRETQYF
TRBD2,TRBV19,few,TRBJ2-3,TGTGCCAGTAGTCTAGCGGGGATCACAGATACGCAGTATTTT,CASSLAGITDTQYF
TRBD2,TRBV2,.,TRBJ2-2,TGTGCCAGCAGTGAATTAGCGGGAATTAACACCGGGGAGCTGTTTTTT,CASSELAGINTGELFF
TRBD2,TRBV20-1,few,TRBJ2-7,TGCAGTGTTACAAGACTAGCGGGGAATCTGTACGAGCAGTACTTC,CSVTRLAGNLYEQYF
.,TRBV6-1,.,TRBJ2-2,TGTGCCAGCAGTCGACAGACCGGGGAGCTGTTTTTT,CASSRQTGELFF
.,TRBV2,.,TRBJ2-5,TGTGCCAGCAGTGAACTCGGAGGGGTTAAAGAGACCCAGTACTTC,CASSELGGVKETQYF
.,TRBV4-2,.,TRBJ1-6,TGTGCCAGCAGCCAAGATATAGGGAAGAACTCACCCCTCCACTTT,CASSQDIGKNSPLHF
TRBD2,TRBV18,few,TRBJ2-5,TGTGCCAGCTCACCCCCGACTAGCAGGGAGACCCAGTACTTC,CASSPPTSRETQYF
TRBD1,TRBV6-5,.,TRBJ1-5,TGTGCCAGCAGTTGGGGCAGGGGGGCGAATCAGCCCCAGCATTTT,CASSWGRGANQPQHF
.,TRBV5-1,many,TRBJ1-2,TGCGCCAGCAGCTTGGACTGGGCTAACTATGGCTACACCTTC,CASSLDWANYGYTF
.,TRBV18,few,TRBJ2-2,TGTGCCAGCTCAGCCTATAGCCCGTCCGGGAACACCGGGGAGCTGTTTTTT,CASSAYSPSGNTGELFF
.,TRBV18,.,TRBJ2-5,TGTGCCAGCTCACGTTGGTCTAAAGAGACCCAGTACTTC,CASSRWSKETQYF
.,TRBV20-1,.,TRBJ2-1,TGCAGTGCTAGAGATGCCTTCACAGGCTACAATGAGCAGTTCTTC,CSARDAFTGYNEQFF
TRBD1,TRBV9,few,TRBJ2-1,TGTGCCAGCAGCGTAGTATCGGGACAGGGGCTCAATGAGCAGTTCTTC,CASSVVSGQGLNEQFF
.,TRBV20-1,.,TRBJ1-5,TGCAGTGCTGAGGGGATTAATCAGCCCCAGCATTTT,CSAEGINQPQHF
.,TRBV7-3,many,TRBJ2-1,TGTGCCAGCAGCTTAATGGTGGGCAATGAGCAGTTCTTC,CASSLMVGNEQFF
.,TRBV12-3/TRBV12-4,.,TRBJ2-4,TGTGCCAGCAGTTTCTTGGCAGGGGAAAAAAACATTCAGTACTTC,CASSFLAGEKNIQYF
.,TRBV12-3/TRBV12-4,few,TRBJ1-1,TGTGCCAGCAGTTTGGGGGGGGACACTGAAGCTTTCTTT,CASSLGGDTEAFF
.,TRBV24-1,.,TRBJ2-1,TGTGCCACCAGTGATTTCCCCGACAATGAGCAGTTCTTC,CATSDFPDNEQFF
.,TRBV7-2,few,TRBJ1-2,TGTGCCAGCAGCTTAGCGGTGGGGGGTAAAAGCTATGGCTACACCTTC,CASSLAVGGKSYGYTF
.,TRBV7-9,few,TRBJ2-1,TGTGCCAGCAGCGAGGAGGGTACCCTCAAGTTCGACAATGAGCAGTTCTTC,CASSEEGTLKFDNEQFF
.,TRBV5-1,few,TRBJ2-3,TGCGCCAGCAGCTTGGGGCAGGGTTCAGATACGCAGTATTTT,CASSLGQGSDTQYF
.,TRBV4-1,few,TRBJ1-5,TGCGCCAGCAGCCATGACCGACTCCTCGGGGATAATCAGCCCCAGCATTTT,CASSHDRLLGDNQPQHF
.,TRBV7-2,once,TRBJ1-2,TGTGCCAGCAGCTCCCCGAGGGGGGGTGGCTACACCTTC,CASSSPRGGGYTF
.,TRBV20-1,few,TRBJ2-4,TGCAGTGCTACGGGTAGGGCCGGGGTAGCCAAAAACATTCAGTACTTC,CSATGRAGVAKNIQYF
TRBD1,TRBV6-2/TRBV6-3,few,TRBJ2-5,TGTGCCAGCAGTCGCACGACACAGGGGGCGAAGGAGACCCAGTACTTC,CASSRTTQGAKETQYF
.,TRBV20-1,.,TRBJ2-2,TGCAGTGCTAGTAGCGGATACACCGGGGAGCTGTTTTTT,CSASSGYTGELFF
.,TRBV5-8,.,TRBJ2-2,TGTGCCAGCAGCTTGGCCAACAGGGTTGCCGGGGAGCTGTTTTTT,CASSLANRVAGELFF
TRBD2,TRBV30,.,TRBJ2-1,TGTAGTAGCGGGCCGGGGGAGCAGTTCTTC,CSSGPGEQFF
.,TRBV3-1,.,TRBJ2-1,TGTGCCAGCAGCCAGGAACAGGGTATCTCCTACAATGAGCAGTTCTTC,CASSQEQGISYNEQFF
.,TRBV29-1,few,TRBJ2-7,TGCAGCACTCGGACGGATTCCTACGAGCAGTACTTC,CSTRTDSYEQYF
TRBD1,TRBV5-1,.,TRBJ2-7,TGCGCCAGCAGCTTGGCTCCGGGACAGGGAACTCGAGAGCAGTACTTC,CASSLAPGQGTREQYF
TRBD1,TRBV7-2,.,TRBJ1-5,TGTGCCAGCAGCCTAGTGGGACAGCCTCTCAATCAGCCCCAGCATTTT,CASSLVGQPLNQPQHF
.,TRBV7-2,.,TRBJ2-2,TGTGCCAGCAGCTTGCACACCGGGGAGCTGTTTTTT,CASSLHTGELFF
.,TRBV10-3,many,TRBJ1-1,TGTGCCATCAGTGAGTCATTGGCGAACACTGAAGCTTTCTTT,CAISESLANTEAFF
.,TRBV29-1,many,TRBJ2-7,TGCAGCGTTGTAGGGGGGACGGTTTCCTACGAGCAGTACTTC,CSVVGGTVSYEQYF
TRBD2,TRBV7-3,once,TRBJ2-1,TGTGCCAGCAGCTTACTTGGCGGGAGAGAGAGGGGTGAGCAGTTCTTC,CASSLLGGRERGEQFF
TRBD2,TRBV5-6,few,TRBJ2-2,TGTGCCAGCAGCCTGAGCGGGGAGAGGACCGGGGAGCTGTTTTTT,CASSLSGERTGELFF
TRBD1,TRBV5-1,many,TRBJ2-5,TGCGCCAGCAGCTTCGGGACAGGGGGAGAGACCCAGTACTTC,CASSFGTGGETQYF
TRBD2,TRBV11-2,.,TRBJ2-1,TGTGCCAGCAGCTTAAGTGGGGTTAGCGGGAGGAGCAATGAGCAGTTCTTC,CASSLSGVSGRSNEQFF